This T cell receptor beta chain came from a study of blood T cell repertoires in COVID-19. Study in general: Samples of COVID-19 (acute and convalescent) were obtained from the United States, Italy and Spain.

With V trimmed by 3 bases and J by 5 bases, 7 bases remained unmatched. Looked up from germline, CDR1 is SGHAT and CDR2 is FQNNGV. The CDR3 spans 15 residues. The protocol was immunoSEQ multiplex PCR, while the TCRdb copy is restricted to in-frame clones and leaves out a portion. The sample has about 220,000 clones; 82% are singletons. This clone came up a few times. V gene TRBV11-2 combines with J gene TRBJ2-5; 9 nucleotides line up with TRBD2. This clonotype originated in a woman at least 80 years old with COVID-19, enrolled during active disease. Sequencing was done on a sample of peripheral blood. DNA for the CDR3: TGTGCCAGCAGCTTCCAGCGGGGGGCGGGGGAGACCCAGTACTTC. Protein: CASSFQRGAGETQYF.